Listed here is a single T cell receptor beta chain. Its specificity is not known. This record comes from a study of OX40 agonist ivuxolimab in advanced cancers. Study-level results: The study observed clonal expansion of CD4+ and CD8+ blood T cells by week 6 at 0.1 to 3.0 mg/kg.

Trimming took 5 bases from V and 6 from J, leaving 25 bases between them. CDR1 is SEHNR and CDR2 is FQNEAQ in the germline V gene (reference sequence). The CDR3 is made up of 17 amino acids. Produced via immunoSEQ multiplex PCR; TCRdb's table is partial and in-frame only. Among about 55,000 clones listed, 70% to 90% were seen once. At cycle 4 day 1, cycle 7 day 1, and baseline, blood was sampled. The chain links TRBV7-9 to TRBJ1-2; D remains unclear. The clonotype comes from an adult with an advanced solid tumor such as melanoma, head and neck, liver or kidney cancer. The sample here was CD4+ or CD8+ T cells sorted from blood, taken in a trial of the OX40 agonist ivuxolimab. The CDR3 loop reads CASSLSHITDRSHGYTF. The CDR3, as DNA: TGTGCCAGCAGCCTTAGTCATATTACGGACCGTAGTCATGGCTACACCTTC.